This passage covers 22 T cell receptor beta chains from one sample sequenced in a study of metastatic and nonmetastatic thyroid tumors. All patients reached thyroid surgery having received no treatment beforehand. TCRdb re-called clones from the PCR reads using MiXCR. This table holds over 25,000 clones, roughly 10% found once. Sequenced input: blood. The receptors were sampled from a female donor with papillary thyroid cancer or a benign thyroid nodule (not recorded which). Some clones in this sample may be carry-over from other donors' samples.

This clone was seen at least ten times. The CDR3 here is CASTVGYGEQFF. CDR3 DNA: TGTGCCAGCACGGTGGGATACGGTGAGCAGTTCTTC. The chain has TRBV12-3 or TRBV12-4 and TRBJ2-1; no reliable D call. This CDR3 is 12 amino acids long. V dropped 7 bases and J dropped 9 bases, with 13 bases sitting between them.

This clone was observed at least ten times. The chain carries TRBV10-3 and TRBJ1-1; D remains ambiguous. This CDR3 spans 12 amino acids. Germline CDR1 and CDR2: ENHRY and SYGVKD. The V gene lost 5 bases and the J gene lost 0 bases, with 4 bases spanning the gap. CDR3 nucleotides: TGTGCCATCAGTACTCTGAACACTGAAGCTTTCTTT. Protein product: CAISTLNTEAFF.

This clone was counted at least ten times. The chain uses TRBV11-3 and TRBJ2-3; D remains ambiguous. Germline V gene sequence: CDR1 SGHNT, CDR2 YENEEA. The V and J ends lost 5 bases and 5 bases respectively, with 5 bases between them. This CDR3 is 11 amino acids long. The CDR3 here is CASSQEDTQYF. Written as DNA, the CDR3 is TGTGCCAGCAGCCAGGAAGATACGCAGTATTTT.

The sample holds many counts of this clone. V is TRBV9 and J is TRBJ2-2; 12 positions match TRBD2. Germline lookup yields CDR1 SGDLS and CDR2 YYNGEE. With V trimmed by 0 bases and J by 6 bases, 0 bases remained unmatched. The CDR3 is 15 residues long. The DNA for the CDR3 is TGTGCCAGCAGCGTAGGACTAGCGGGAGCCGGGGAGCTGTTTTTT. Protein product: CASSVGLAGAGELFF. The complete variable domain, with remaining parts taken from reference TRBV9 and TRBJ2-2, reads DSGVTQTPKHLITATGQRVTLRCSPRSGDLSVYWYQQSLDQGLQFLIQYYNGEERAKGNILERFSAQQFPDLHSELNLSSLELGDSALYFCASSVGLAGAGELFFGEGSRLTVL.

This clone was observed many times. V is TRBV5-1 and J is TRBJ2-7; 13 nucleotides match TRBD2. The V segment lost 0 bases and the J segment 2 bases; nucleotides outside the gene matches: 5. The CDR3 totals 17 residues. Germline V gene data show CDR1 as SGHRS and CDR2 as YFSETQ. This chain's CDR3 is CASSLDGTSGTTYEQYF. The CDR3 nucleotides read TGCGCCAGCAGCTTGGATGGGACTAGCGGGACGACCTACGAGCAGTACTTC.

This clone was picked up many times. The chain couples TRBV6-5 to TRBJ1-1; D unresolved. The germline gives CDR1 MNHEY, CDR2 SVGAGI. V was cut by 2 bases and J by 0 bases, with 4 bases left in between. The length of the CDR3 is 13 residues. The CDR3 here is CASSYRMNTEAFF. The DNA for the CDR3 is TGTGCCAGCAGTTACCGGATGAACACTGAAGCTTTCTTT.

This clone has a count of ten or more. This chain uses TRBV24-1 with TRBJ1-2; D unresolved. Trimming took 8 bases from V and 4 from J, leaving 16 bases between them. The CDR3 has 14 amino acids. Germline assignment: CDR1 KGHDR and CDR2 SFDVKD. The CDR3 sequence: CATTEGSCIYGYTF. In nucleotides, the CDR3 is TGTGCCACCACAGAGGGCAGCTGTATCTATGGCTACACCTTC.

This clone was detected ten times or more. The chain employs TRBV6-1 and TRBJ1-2; D perhaps matches TRBD1 (5 bases). V gave up 6 bases and J gave up 2 bases, with 10 bases separating them. The CDR3 loop spans 13 amino acids. Per germline, CDR1 MNHNS and CDR2 SASEGT. CDR3 residues: CASSQAGNYGYTF. CDR3 DNA: TGTGCCAGCAGCCAGGCAGGGAACTATGGCTACACCTTC.

The sample holds many counts of this clone. The CDR3 is CASSLRWGLRSYEQYF. In DNA form, the CDR3 reads TGTGCCAGCAGCTTAAGATGGGGGCTCCGATCCTACGAGCAGTACTTC. The V and J genes are TRBV11-2 and TRBJ2-7; the D gene is possibly TRBD1 (6 bases). Germline-derived CDR1 and CDR2 are SGHAT and FQNNGV. V lost 2 bases and J 1 base, leaving 15 bases between the germline ends. CDR3 length: 16 amino acids.

The sample holds many counts of this clone. The rearrangement joins TRBV6-5 to TRBJ2-1; TRBD2 is a possible D gene (6 bases). The CDR3 is made up of 15 amino acids. Per germline, CDR1 MNHEY and CDR2 SVGAGI. V lost 0 bases and J 3 bases, leaving 9 bases between the germline ends. The CDR3: CASSYSTGVYNEQFF. For the CDR3, the DNA is TGTGCCAGCAGTTACTCGACGGGGGTCTACAATGAGCAGTTCTTC.

The chain couples TRBV6-1 to TRBJ1-5; D gene unclear. With 4 bases removed from V and 9 bases from J, the gap between germline ends came to 13 bases. CDR1 is MNHNS, CDR2 SASEGT, per germline. CDR3 length: 13 amino acids. The CDR3 is CASSGGILGPQHF. The CDR3 bases are TGTGCCAGCAGTGGCGGGATACTCGGGCCCCAGCATTTT.

There are many counts of this clone. The V call is TRBV18, the J call TRBJ1-1, with D possibly being TRBD1 (5 bases). Trimming cost V 6 bases and J 0 bases, with 14 bases left between them. Germline V gene sequence: CDR1 KGHSH, CDR2 LQKENI. The CDR3 runs to 15 residues. CDR3 DNA sequence: TGTGCCAGCTCCCTCACGGGGGGGATGAACACTGAAGCTTTCTTT. This sequence encodes CASSLTGGMNTEAFF.

The chain carries TRBV20-1 and TRBJ1-2, with a possible D match to TRBD1 (5 bases). CDR1 and CDR2 (germline): DFQATT, SNEGSKA (reference sequence). Trimming cost V 4 bases and J 4 bases, with 13 bases left between them. CDR3 length: 13 residues. The CDR3 reads CSATTGLIYGYTF. The DNA for the CDR3 is TGCAGTGCTACCACGGGACTTATCTATGGCTACACCTTC.

This clone was counted between two and nine times. V gene TRBV18 combines with J gene TRBJ1-1; D uncertain. The V end was cut by 5 bases, the J end by 2 bases, with 6 bases between. CDR1 KGHSH and CDR2 LQKENI come from the germline V gene. This CDR3 contains 12 residues. In DNA, the CDR3 is TGTGCCAGCTCAGCCAAAAACACTGAAGCTTTCTTT. It encodes CASSAKNTEAFF. Together with reference TRBV18 and TRBJ1-1, the CDR3 gives the full variable domain: NAGVMQNPRHLVRRRGQEARLRCSPMKGHSHVYWYRQLPEEGLKFMVYLQKENIIDESGMPKERFSAEFPKEGPSILRIQQVVRGDSAAYFCASSAKNTEAFFGQGTRLTVV.

Turning to this clone: At one of its ends the junction is not consistent with the germline gene, which may arise from a read error. The chain uses TRBV6-2 or TRBV6-3 and TRBJ1-2; D perhaps matches TRBD1 (6 bases). The germline gives CDR1 MNHEY, CDR2 SVGEGT. This CDR3 contains 13 residues. The CDR3 DNA sequence: TGTGCCAGCATTTACTTCGGGGGCGATGGCTACACCTTC. It codes for CASIYFGGDGYTF.

As to this clone: Being one base from a much bigger clone, this may be a read error. Other nucleotide sequences from this sample produce the same CDR3. The CDR3 loop reads CSVSRQGPSRTEAFF. In nucleotides, the CDR3 is TGCAGCGTTTCCCGACAGGGTCCTAGCAGGACTGAAGCTTTCTTT. The chain carries TRBV29-1 and TRBJ1-1; 7 bases fit TRBD1. The CDR3 has 15 residues. With V trimmed by 5 bases and J by 5 bases, 14 bases remained unmatched. Looked up from germline, CDR1 is SQVTM and CDR2 is ANQGSEA.

A few counts support this clone. The V gene is TRBV27, the J gene TRBJ2-7; 7 nucleotides agree with TRBD1. The V gene end was trimmed by 4 bases and the J gene end by 3 bases; junction bases not matched to a gene: 9. The CDR3 sequence is 15 residues long. CDR1 is MNHEY, CDR2 SMNVEV, per germline (reference sequence). The CDR3 DNA sequence: TGTGCCAGCAGTTCCCGACAGGGCGCGTACTACGAGCAGTACTTC. Protein product: CASSSRQGAYYEQYF.

V and J are TRBV20-1 and TRBJ2-5, with D possibly being TRBD1 (5 bases). V lost 7 bases and J lost 1, with 16 bases in between. The CDR3 consists of 14 residues. Germline loops: CDR1 DFQATT, CDR2 SNEGSKA (reference sequence). The CDR3 region is CSEGDRGSQETQYF. CDR3 bases: TGCAGTGAGGGTGACAGAGGCTCCCAAGAGACCCAGTACTTC.

This clone was seen at least ten times. CDR3 protein: CASSLEGVAGAEQFF. Written as DNA, the CDR3 is TGTGCCAGCAGCTTAGAAGGGGTGGCAGGGGCTGAGCAGTTCTTC. The V call is TRBV11-3, the J call TRBJ2-1; tentatively, D is TRBD1 (6 bases). V was trimmed by 0 bases and J by 9 bases, leaving 15 bases between them. The CDR3 is made up of 15 amino acids. The germline V gene encodes CDR1 SGHNT and CDR2 YENEEA.

This clone was seen repeatedly, ten times or more. The chain uses TRBV7-2 and TRBJ1-2, with D perhaps matching TRBD1 (5 bases). The CDR3 contains 13 residues. Looked up from germline, CDR1 is SGHTA and CDR2 is FQGNSA. V was cut by 4 bases and J by 5 bases, with 11 bases left in between. The CDR3 loop reads CASSSAGEYGYTF. The CDR3, as DNA: TGTGCCAGCAGCTCGGCGGGGGAGTATGGCTACACCTTC.

There are many counts of this clone. The genes are TRBV9 and TRBJ1-2; a weak D match, TRBD1 (6 bases). Trimming removed 3 bases from V and 5 bases from J, with 23 bases in between. This CDR3 has 17 residues. Germline values: CDR1 SGDLS, CDR2 YYNGEE. This CDR3 is CASSAMVGGARPYGYTF. As DNA, the CDR3 is TGTGCCAGCAGCGCGATGGTTGGGGGCGCCCGACCTTATGGCTACACCTTC.

This clone appeared many times. This chain connects TRBV3-1 to TRBJ2-1; TRBD2 agrees at 14 bases. V was pared by 2 bases and J by 6 bases, with 12 bases of the junction left unmatched. Germline loops: CDR1 LGHDT, CDR2 YNNKEL (reference sequence). The CDR3 covers 19 residues. Written as DNA, the CDR3 is TGTGCCAGCAGCCAACCGACCGGGACTAGCGGGAGAAGTGGCAATGAGCAGTTCTTC. Its translation: CASSQPTGTSGRSGNEQFF.